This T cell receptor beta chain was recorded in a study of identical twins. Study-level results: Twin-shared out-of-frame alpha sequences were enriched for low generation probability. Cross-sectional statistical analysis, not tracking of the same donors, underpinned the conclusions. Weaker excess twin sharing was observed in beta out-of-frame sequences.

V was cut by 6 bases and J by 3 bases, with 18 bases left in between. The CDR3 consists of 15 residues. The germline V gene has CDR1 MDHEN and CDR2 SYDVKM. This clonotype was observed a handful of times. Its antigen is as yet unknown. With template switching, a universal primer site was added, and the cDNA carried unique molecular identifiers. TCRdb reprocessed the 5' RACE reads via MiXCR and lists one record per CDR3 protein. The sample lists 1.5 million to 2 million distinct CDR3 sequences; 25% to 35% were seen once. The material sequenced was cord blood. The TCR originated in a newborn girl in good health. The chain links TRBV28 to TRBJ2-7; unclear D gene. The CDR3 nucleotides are TGTGCCAGCAGCCCACTCCCCGGAGACGGCTACGAGCAGTACTTC. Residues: CASSPLPGDGYEQYF. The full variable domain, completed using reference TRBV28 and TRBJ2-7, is DVKVTQSSRYLVKRTGEKVFLECVQDMDHENMFWYRQDPGLGLRLIYFSYDVKMKEKGDIPEGYSVSREKKERFSLILESASTNQTSMYLCASSPLPGDGYEQYFGPGTRLTVT.